This T cell receptor beta chain was profiled in a study of T cells in Graves' hyperthyroidism and ophthalmopathy (dated by TCRdb to about 2019). Describing the broader study: Peripheral blood was collected at initial diagnosis, before any treatment. After blood sampling, hyperthyroidism patients were treated with methimazole at a starting dose of 30 mg daily, and ophthalmopathy patients were treated with high-dose intravenous methylprednisolone. For training and testing, the approximately 92 patients in the discovery cohort were randomly divided in a 7:3 ratio. Prospective prediction of ophthalmopathy was tested in an independent validation cohort consisting of 18 hyperthyroidism patients and around 17 patients who later progressed to ophthalmopathy. A discovery cohort of fewer than 110 patients, fewer than 50 with Graves' ophthalmopathy and 55 to 60 with stable Graves' hyperthyroidism, was used to find distinguishing TCR V-J signatures. TCR Vbeta CDR3 sequencing of roughly 140 peripheral blood samples (43 ophthalmopathy, under 80 hyperthyroidism and 17 progressor patients) is reported in the paper. Thyroid tissue and blood T-cell repertoires from roughly six Graves' hyperthyroidism patients were also compared in the study.

Paper-wide results and their limitations: Blood samples also contained most of the expanded thyroid clonotypes (frequency above 0.001), which suggests that blood repertoires may reflect thyroid immune responses. A model built on a 13 V-J signature distinguished ophthalmopathy from stable hyperthyroidism, reaching 87.88% sensitivity and approximately 81% specificity in cross-validation and 80%/75% in testing. During validation, the model predicted progression to ophthalmopathy a median of about 6.5 months ahead of onset, with around 71% sensitivity and around 73% specificity. Sample size was not statistically predetermined, and blinding of investigators to group allocation was not performed.

Amplification of TCR beta CDR3 regions was carried out from RNA transcripts. For the first round of RT-PCR on the TCR CDR3, the HTBI primer set was used together with the Qiagen OneStep RT-PCR kit. Libraries were constructed in a second round of multiplex PCR, after which size selection and purification were performed. Paired-end sequencing of the libraries was performed with 100 bp reads on an Illumina HiSeq2000. From the authors' description of their analysis: SOAPnuke was used to process the raw data, removing reads that contained adapters or uncalled bases, had a mean Phred below 15, or lacked an exact match to the constant primer or identifier. COPE v1.2.5 was used to merge high-quality paired reads, and clonotypes were defined as unique nucleotide sequences. Clonotypes were aligned to IMGT TRBV, TRBD and TRBJ reference segments using MiTCR v1.1. Only V-J combinations with frequency above 0.0001, covering about 99% of repertoires, were analysed. The TCS score was defined as F50 (clonal expansion) divided by E x V (chaos), with BLOSUM62-based TCRdist calculated between CDR3 peptides within each V-J. Welch's t-statistics and random forest reduced just over 500 V-J features to some 14, which were used in a naive Bayes classifier (R e1071). TCRdb's own reprocessing of the public reads used fastp at Q25 and MiXCR and kept productive beta chains. One record per CDR3 amino acid sequence lists the most common genes and DNA. The V and J calls follow TCRdb's processing rather than the paper's. Across this sample there are around 440,000 distinct CDR3 sequences, with around 14% seen only once. The top ten clones comprise just under 8% of the sample.

From its cysteine to its phenylalanine, the CDR3 spans 14 amino acids. The only DNA kept is the CDR3, 42 bases in frame from the first base. Relative to germline, V is 2 bases shorter and J is 3 bases shorter, with 7 bases between their ends. CDR1 SGHAT and CDR2 FQNNGV were looked up in the germline V gene. A patient counted as having stable Graves' hyperthyroidism if no progression to ophthalmopathy occurred over 18 months of follow-up. Hyperthyroidism patients were newly diagnosed, had a disease duration of under 2 months, and were aged 18 to 65 years. Patients with uncontrolled infections, other autoimmune diseases, pregnancy or lactation were excluded. Diagnoses were based on clinical symptoms, serum thyroxine and TRAb, thyroid ultrasound and orbital computed tomography. PBMCs were isolated from around 10 ml of fresh peripheral blood by Ficoll-Paque density gradient centrifugation. Total RNA was extracted with Trizol reagent, and quality was checked on an Agilent 2100 Bioanalyzer.

This clonotype was picked up many times. The target of this receptor is not known. Per-base qualities were not stored, and no clone one base away is much larger. The sequencing sample was made of blood. This sequence uses TRBV11-2 and TRBJ2-2; the D segment could be TRBD1, given 6 matching bases. This clonotype was obtained from a woman aged 18-35 years with Graves' hyperthyroidism. The DNA sequence is as follows: TGTGCCAGCAGCTTACGGACAGACACCGGGGAGCTGTTTTTT. This yields the protein CASSLRTDTGELFF.